Listed below are T cell receptor beta chains from one sample, sequenced in a study of memory CD4+ T cells and cytomegalovirus serostatus. Measured with immunoSEQ multiplex PCR; TCRdb has only the in-frame clones, and not every one. The sample holds 45,000 or so clones, around 80% seen once. Material for sequencing was memory CD4+ T cells from blood. These TCRs come from an adult in good health and CMV-seronegative. Each CDR3 is given with its conserved first and last residue. The D gene is left open where the match is weak. Size is omitted from some rows. Given values are once, few, many or a class for expanded clones.

DNA: TGTGCCAGCAGTTTAGTGGGAACTGAAGCTTTCTTT; CDR3: CASSLVGTEAFF; size: -; D: -; V: TRBV28; J: TRBJ1-1
DNA: TGTGCCAGCAGCTTAGACAGGGGGCGCACTGAAGCTTTCTTT; CDR3: CASSLDRGRTEAFF; size: -; D: TRBD1; V: TRBV7-2; J: TRBJ1-1
DNA: TGTGCCAGCAGTTTTCCCGGGACAGGGAACTACGAGCAGTACTTC; CDR3: CASSFPGTGNYEQYF; size: -; D: TRBD1; V: TRBV28; J: TRBJ2-7
DNA: TGCGCCAGCAGCTTGACGGGAGTCAGGAAACTGTTTTTT; CDR3: CASSLTGVRKLFF; size: -; D: -; V: TRBV5-1; J: TRBJ1-4
DNA: TGTGCCAGCAGTGGAAGGGCAGGAGATGGCTACACCTTC; CDR3: CASSGRAGDGYTF; size: -; D: -; V: TRBV2; J: TRBJ1-2
DNA: TGTGCCAGCCTCGGGCAGATTTCAGACTACACCTTC; CDR3: CASLGQISDYTF; size: few; D: -; V: TRBV2; J: TRBJ1-2
DNA: TGTGCCAGCAGCGCCGGGACAGCAGGAAACACCATATATTTT; CDR3: CASSAGTAGNTIYF; size: -; D: TRBD1; V: TRBV7-2; J: TRBJ1-3
DNA: TGTGCCAGCAGCGAGAGAGCGGGAGGGAGCTCCTACGAGCAGTACTTC; CDR3: CASSERAGGSSYEQYF; size: -; D: TRBD2; V: TRBV7-2; J: TRBJ2-7
DNA: TGTGCCAGCAGCTTATTTGGGACTAGCGGGAACACCGGGGAGCTGTTTTTT; CDR3: CASSLFGTSGNTGELFF; size: few; D: TRBD2; V: TRBV5-6; J: TRBJ2-2
DNA: TGTGCCAGCAACAGGGGCTCCTACAATGAGCAGTTCTTC; CDR3: CASNRGSYNEQFF; size: -; D: TRBD1; V: TRBV2; J: TRBJ2-1
DNA: TGTGCCAGCAGTTACTCGTCTGAGCGGGGGCATGAGCAGTTCTTC; CDR3: CASSYSSERGHEQFF; size: -; D: TRBD2; V: TRBV6-5; J: TRBJ2-1
DNA: TGCGCCAGCAGCTTTACCAGCGGAGAGACCCAGTACTTC; CDR3: CASSFTSGETQYF; size: -; D: -; V: TRBV5-1; J: TRBJ2-5
DNA: TGTGCCAGCAGTGAAAGGACAGGCGCCGTCCATGGCTACACCTTC; CDR3: CASSERTGAVHGYTF; size: -; D: TRBD1; V: TRBV2; J: TRBJ1-2
DNA: TGTGCCAGCAGACCCAGGGACGTAGAGACCCAGTACTTC; CDR3: CASRPRDVETQYF; size: -; D: -; V: TRBV2; J: TRBJ2-5
DNA: TGTGCCAGCAGCTTAGACCACGGGACAGGGGATGGGGAGCTGTTTTTT; CDR3: CASSLDHGTGDGELFF; size: -; D: TRBD1; V: TRBV11-3; J: TRBJ2-2
DNA: TGTGCCAGCATGTTAAGGGAACAGGGGTCCTACGAGCAGTACTTC; CDR3: CASMLREQGSYEQYF; size: -; D: TRBD1; V: TRBV18; J: TRBJ2-7
DNA: TGTGCCAGCAGCTGGCAGGGATCAGAGACCCAGTACTTC; CDR3: CASSWQGSETQYF; size: few; D: -; V: TRBV7-9; J: TRBJ2-5
DNA: TGTGCCAGTACCAGCCGCCTTAGTGACGAGCAGTACTTC; CDR3: CASTSRLSDEQYF; size: -; D: -; V: TRBV19; J: TRBJ2-7
DNA: TGTGCCAGCAGCTTGACCACGGCGGCTGAAGCTTTCTTT; CDR3: CASSLTTAAEAFF; size: -; D: -; V: TRBV5-6; J: TRBJ1-1
DNA: TGTGCCAGCAGTGTCCGGGACAGCCCTCTCGGCGGCTACACCTTC; CDR3: CASSVRDSPLGGYTF; size: -; D: TRBD1; V: TRBV2; J: TRBJ1-2
DNA: TGTGCCAGCAGGACTAGCGGGATTTATGAGCAGTTCTTC; CDR3: CASRTSGIYEQFF; size: -; D: TRBD2; V: TRBV2; J: TRBJ2-1
DNA: TGTGCCTCGCGGGGGACAGGGGGGACCTACGAGCAGTACTTC; CDR3: CASRGTGGTYEQYF; size: -; D: TRBD1; V: TRBV6-5; J: TRBJ2-7
DNA: TGTGCCAGCAGCCAAGAATTAGAAGGGGGGCCGGACGAGCAGTACTTC; CDR3: CASSQELEGGPDEQYF; size: -; D: -; V: TRBV14; J: TRBJ2-7
DNA: TGTGCCAGTAGGCGCTATGAAAAACTGTTTTTT; CDR3: CASRRYEKLFF; size: once; D: -; V: TRBV19; J: TRBJ1-4
DNA: TGTGCCAGCTCACCGGGACTAGCGGGGGGTAGGAATGAGCAGTTCTTC; CDR3: CASSPGLAGGRNEQFF; size: -; D: TRBD2; V: TRBV18; J: TRBJ2-1
DNA: TGTGCCAGCAGCTTAGGGCCCAACAATGAGCAGTTCTTC; CDR3: CASSLGPNNEQFF; size: -; D: -; V: TRBV7-3; J: TRBJ2-1
DNA: TGTGCCAGCAGCTTGGATCCTAGCGGGAGGATAGTGGGCACAGATACGCAGTATTTT; CDR3: CASSLDPSGRIVGTDTQYF; size: -; D: TRBD2; V: TRBV5-6; J: TRBJ2-3
DNA: TGTGCCAGCAGCTTGCTACAGGGTGGGACTGAAGCTTTCTTT; CDR3: CASSLLQGGTEAFF; size: -; D: -; V: TRBV7-8; J: TRBJ1-1
DNA: TGCGCCAGCAGCTTATCCGGGACAGGGGCTCTCCAAGAGACCCAGTACTTC; CDR3: CASSLSGTGALQETQYF; size: -; D: TRBD1; V: TRBV5-1; J: TRBJ2-5
DNA: TGTGCCAGCAGCCCAGGACAGGGGGCCAATGAGCAGTTCTTC; CDR3: CASSPGQGANEQFF; size: -; D: TRBD1; V: TRBV7-9; J: TRBJ2-1
DNA: TGCGCCAGCAGCTTGGGTGGGGAGGCGACTGAAGCTTTCTTT; CDR3: CASSLGGEATEAFF; size: -; D: -; V: TRBV5-1; J: TRBJ1-1
DNA: TGTGCCAGCAGCCAAGGAACAGTCTCTGGAAACACCATATATTTT; CDR3: CASSQGTVSGNTIYF; size: -; D: -; V: TRBV14; J: TRBJ1-3
DNA: TGTGCCAGCAGCCCCCCTACGGCCTATAACTATGGCTACACCTTC; CDR3: CASSPPTAYNYGYTF; size: -; D: -; V: TRBV7-2; J: TRBJ1-2